The rows below give T cell receptor beta chains drawn from one sample of a study of vaccination effects on CD4 cells after COVID-19. Method: immunoSEQ multiplex PCR; TCRdb's copy keeps in-frame clones and lacks some. Among about 40,000 clones, approximately 68% were seen once, and the ten largest hold approximately 15%. Which antigens these TCRs recognize remains unknown. Sequencing used CD4+ T cells from PBMCs cultured with HCoV-OC43 spike peptides, obtained before COVID-19 vaccination. The receptors stem from a human donor who received a COVID-19 vaccine. CDR3s include the opening cysteine and the closing phenylalanine or tryptophan. D genes are given only for firm matches. Size is omitted from some rows. Given values are once, few, many or a class for expanded clones.

abundance,v_gene,j_gene,d_gene,CDR3nt,CDR3aa
NA,TRBV7-9,TRBJ2-7,NA,TGTGCCAGCAGCTTCCGAGGGGGGTTATACGAGCAGTACTTC,CASSFRGGLYEQYF
NA,TRBV27,TRBJ2-2,TRBD1,TGTGCCAGCAGCCTTGGGACAGGGAGACCCGGGGAGCTGTTTTTT,CASSLGTGRPGELFF
NA,TRBV6-5,TRBJ1-5,TRBD1,TGTGCCAGCAGTCAGGGGACAGTTAGCAATCAGCCCCAGCATTTT,CASSQGTVSNQPQHF
NA,TRBV4-2,TRBJ2-1,NA,TGTGCCAGCAGCCAATGGCAGGGGAACAATGAGCAGTTCTTC,CASSQWQGNNEQFF
NA,TRBV2,TRBJ2-7,NA,TGTGCCAGCAGTGCCATGAGGGGCCGCTCCTACGAGCAGTACTTC,CASSAMRGRSYEQYF
once,TRBV19,TRBJ1-1,NA,TGTGCCAGTAGTATATGGTCTCGTTTGAAGAACACTGAAGCTTTCTTT,CASSIWSRLKNTEAFF
NA,TRBV11-3,TRBJ2-5,TRBD1,TGTGCCAGCAGCCCCGGACAGGGGCCTCAAGAGACCCAGTACTTC,CASSPGQGPQETQYF
NA,TRBV9,TRBJ2-1,TRBD2,TGTGCCAGCAGCGTAGCACTAGCGGAGAATGAGCAGTTCTTC,CASSVALAENEQFF
NA,TRBV7-9,TRBJ1-5,NA,TGTGCCAGCAGCTTAGAAGGCGGGAGGCAGCCCCAGCATTTT,CASSLEGGRQPQHF
NA,TRBV9,TRBJ1-2,TRBD1,TGTGCCAGCAGCGTAGGACAGGGCAACTATGGCTACACCTTC,CASSVGQGNYGYTF
NA,TRBV6-5,TRBJ2-7,NA,TGTGCCAGCAGTCAAAGGGGACGGTACTCCTACGAGCAGTACTTC,CASSQRGRYSYEQYF
NA,TRBV28,TRBJ1-2,NA,TGTGCCAGCAGACCCGAGTATGGCTACACCTTC,CASRPEYGYTF
NA,TRBV7-9,TRBJ1-1,NA,TGTGCCAGCAGCTTAGTCCGGGACGGACCTAAAGCTTTCTTT,CASSLVRDGPKAFF
NA,TRBV5-8,TRBJ2-3,TRBD2,TGTGCCAGCAGCGCGGGACTAGCGGGAGGGCCAGATACGCAGTATTTT,CASSAGLAGGPDTQYF
NA,TRBV7-7,TRBJ2-2,NA,TGTGCCAGCAGCTTAGTTGCGACAGGGAACACCGGGGAGCTGTTTTTT,CASSLVATGNTGELFF
NA,TRBV19,TRBJ1-4,NA,TGTGCCAGTAGTATCCAGGACAGCAATGAAAAACTGTTTTTT,CASSIQDSNEKLFF
few,TRBV29-1,TRBJ2-1,NA,TGCAGCGTTGTATTAGCCGGGTATGAGCAGTTCTTC,CSVVLAGYEQFF
NA,TRBV27,TRBJ1-2,NA,TGTGCCAGCCATGGACAGTCCAATGGCTACACCTTC,CASHGQSNGYTF
NA,TRBV3-1/TRBV3-2,TRBJ2-7,TRBD1,TGTGCCAGCAGCCGGGACAGGGCTTCCGAGCAGTACTTC,CASSRDRASEQYF
once,TRBV9,TRBJ1-6,TRBD1,TGTGCCAGCAGCGTAGCTACCGGGACAGGGAAAAATTCACCCCTCCACTTT,CASSVATGTGKNSPLHF
NA,TRBV7-2,TRBJ2-7,TRBD1,TGTGCCAGCAGCTTAGCGCGAGGACAGGGTGCCTACGAGCAGTACTTC,CASSLARGQGAYEQYF
NA,TRBV7-8,TRBJ1-2,NA,TGTGCCAGCAGCTTACTCGAGGACGATGGCTACACCTTC,CASSLLEDDGYTF
NA,TRBV7-7,TRBJ2-5,TRBD2,TGTGCCAGCAGCTCATTTGGACTAGCAGCGGGAGGGCTACAAGAGACCCAGTACTTC,CASSSFGLAAGGLQETQYF
NA,TRBV6-1,TRBJ2-5,NA,TGTGCCAGCAGTGAATCAACCGAGCGGGTAACCCAGTACTTC,CASSESTERVTQYF
few,TRBV6-5,TRBJ1-1,TRBD1,TGTGCCAGCAGTTTCCAGGGGGCGAACACTGAAGCTTTCTTT,CASSFQGANTEAFF
once,TRBV6-2/TRBV6-3,TRBJ1-5,NA,TGTGCCAGCAGTTACCGGTCTCGGGGTCAGCCCCAGCATTTT,CASSYRSRGQPQHF
NA,TRBV15,TRBJ2-7,NA,TGTGCCACCAGCAGAGACCCACAGGCCTACGAGCAGTACTTC,CATSRDPQAYEQYF
NA,TRBV5-1,TRBJ1-1,NA,TGCGCCAGCAGCTTGGAGGGGTATGCTGAAGCTTTCTTT,CASSLEGYAEAFF
NA,TRBV5-1,TRBJ1-1,TRBD1,TGCGCCAGCAGCCCTCGGACAGGGGTCGGCACTGAAGCTTTCTTT,CASSPRTGVGTEAFF
NA,TRBV24-1,TRBJ2-2,TRBD2,TGTGCCACCAGTGAGAGCGGGAGTGGCGACACCGGGGAGCTGTTTTTT,CATSESGSGDTGELFF
NA,TRBV15,TRBJ2-1,TRBD2,TGTGCCACCAGCAAACAAGCGGGAGAGTTATCCTACAATGAGCAGTTCTTC,CATSKQAGELSYNEQFF
NA,TRBV11-2,TRBJ2-2,NA,TGTGCCAGCAGATCTATCCCAGGAGTCCAGAACACCGGGGAGCTGTTTTTT,CASRSIPGVQNTGELFF
NA,TRBV18,TRBJ1-2,NA,TGTGCCAGCTCCCTCCTGAGGGCTAACTATGGCTACACCTTC,CASSLLRANYGYTF
NA,TRBV3-1/TRBV3-2,TRBJ2-3,NA,TGTGCCAGCAGCCAAGCTCGACTGGCGAGCACAGATACGCAGTATTTT,CASSQARLASTDTQYF
NA,TRBV2,TRBJ1-1,TRBD1,TGTGCCAGCAGTGATGGGGCAGGGGGCGGGTTGAACACTGAAGCTTTCTTT,CASSDGAGGGLNTEAFF
NA,TRBV20-1,TRBJ1-1,NA,TGCAGTGCTAGTCGCTTTGACAAATTTCACACTGAAGCTTTCTTT,CSASRFDKFHTEAFF
few,TRBV5-1,TRBJ2-3,TRBD1,TGCGCCAGCAGCTTGGGGACAGGGGGAGGAACAGATACGCAGTATTTT,CASSLGTGGGTDTQYF
NA,TRBV6-5,TRBJ2-1,NA,TGTGCCAGCAGTTACGAGGCGGGGTCCTACAATGAGCAGTTCTTC,CASSYEAGSYNEQFF
few,TRBV7-9,TRBJ2-2,TRBD2,TGTGCCAGCAGCCCGAGCGGGGCCGGGGAGCTGTTTTTT,CASSPSGAGELFF
NA,TRBV19,TRBJ2-5,TRBD2,TGTGCCAGTAGCGGGACTAGCGGGGACCAAGAGACCCAGTACTTC,CASSGTSGDQETQYF
NA,TRBV6-5,TRBJ1-2,NA,TGTGCCAGCACCGAGAGGACTAACTATGGCTACACCTTC,CASTERTNYGYTF
NA,TRBV28,TRBJ2-7,NA,TGTGCCAGCAGGTCCGGGGGACGATACGAGCAGTACTTC,CASRSGGRYEQYF
NA,TRBV10-3,TRBJ1-2,NA,TGTGCCATCAGTGACGGGCCAGGGCTAATCTATGGCTACACCTTC,CAISDGPGLIYGYTF
NA,TRBV19,TRBJ2-5,NA,TGTGCCAGTAGTACCGAGGCGGAGACCCAGTACTTC,CASSTEAETQYF
NA,TRBV25-1,TRBJ1-3,NA,TGTGCCAGCAGTGAATTGGCAGGGGCCAACTCTGGAAACACCATATATTTT,CASSELAGANSGNTIYF
once,TRBV5-5,TRBJ1-4,NA,TGTGCCAGCAGCTTCCCCGGATCAAATGAAAAACTGTTTTTT,CASSFPGSNEKLFF